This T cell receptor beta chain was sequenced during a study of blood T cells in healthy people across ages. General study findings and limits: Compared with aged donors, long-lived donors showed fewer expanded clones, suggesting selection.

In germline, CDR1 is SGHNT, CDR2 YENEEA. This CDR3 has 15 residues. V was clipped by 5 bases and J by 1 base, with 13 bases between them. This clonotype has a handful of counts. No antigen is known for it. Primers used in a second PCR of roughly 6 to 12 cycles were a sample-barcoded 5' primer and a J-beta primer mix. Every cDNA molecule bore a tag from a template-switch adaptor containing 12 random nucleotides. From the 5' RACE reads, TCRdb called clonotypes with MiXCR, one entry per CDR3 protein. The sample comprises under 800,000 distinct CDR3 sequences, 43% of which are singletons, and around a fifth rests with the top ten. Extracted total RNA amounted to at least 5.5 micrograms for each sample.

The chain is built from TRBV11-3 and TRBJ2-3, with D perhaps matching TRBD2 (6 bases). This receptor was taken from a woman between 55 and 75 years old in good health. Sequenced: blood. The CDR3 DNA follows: TGTGCCAGCAGCGCAGAGGGACTCCGCACAGATACGCAGTATTTT. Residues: CASSAEGLRTDTQYF. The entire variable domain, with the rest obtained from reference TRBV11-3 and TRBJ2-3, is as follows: EAGVVQSPRYKIIEKKQPVAFWCNPISGHNTLYWYLQNLGQGPELLIRYENEEAVDDSQLPKDRFSAERLKGVDSTLKIQPAELGDSAVYLCASSAEGLRTDTQYFGPGTRLTVL.